Below, 17 T cell receptor beta chains from the same sample are listed, as sequenced in a study of blood T cell repertoires in COVID-19. Assay: immunoSEQ multiplex PCR; the TCRdb copy retains only in-frame clones and omits some. The top ten clones hold 2.5% to 3% of a sample with about 270,000 clones, 65% to 90% of them seen once. Sequences were obtained from peripheral blood. The receptors shown here come from a woman aged 60-70 years with active or convalescent COVID-19.

V and J are TRBV11-2 and TRBJ2-7; D remains unclear. The CDR3 totals 13 residues. The germline CDR1 and CDR2 sequences are SGHAT and FQNNGV. V dropped 3 bases and J dropped 0 bases, with 6 bases sitting between them. CDR3 in DNA: TGTGCCAGCAGCTTGACTGACTCCTACGAGCAGTACTTC. Translating it yields CASSLTDSYEQYF. Full variable domain (remainder filled in from reference TRBV11-2 and TRBJ2-7): EAGVAQSPRYKIIEKRQSVAFWCNPISGHATLYWYQQILGQGPKLLIQFQNNGVVDDSQLPKDRFSAERLKGVDSTLKIQPAKLEDSAVYLCASSLTDSYEQYFGPGTRLTVT.

The V gene is TRBV6-1, the J gene TRBJ2-5, with 7 bases matching TRBD1. Germline loops: CDR1 MNHNS, CDR2 SASEGT. The V segment lost 0 bases and the J segment 4 bases; nucleotides outside the gene matches: 2. This CDR3 is built from 14 residues. The CDR3 nucleotides are TGTGCCAGCAGTGAAGCGACAGGGCGAGAGACCCAGTACTTC. This codes for CASSEATGRETQYF.

The chain uses TRBV19 and TRBJ1-1, with TRBD1 matching 9 bases. The CDR3 runs to 15 residues. Trimming removed 5 bases from V and 7 bases from J; junction bases left unmatched: 11. Germline CDR1 reads LNHDA; CDR2 reads SQIVND (reference sequence). The CDR3 loop is CASSGDRVPDDEAFF. The CDR3, as DNA: TGTGCCAGTAGTGGGGACAGGGTTCCCGATGATGAAGCTTTCTTT. The entire variable domain, with the rest obtained from reference TRBV19 and TRBJ1-1, is as follows: DGGITQSPKYLFRKEGQNVTLSCEQNLNHDAMYWYRQDPGQGLRLIYYSQIVNDFQKGDIAEGYSVSREKKESFPLTVTSAQKNPTAFYLCASSGDRVPDDEAFFGQGTRLTVV.

This chain links TRBV3-1 (or the pseudogene TRBV3-2) with TRBJ2-7; D is unclear. V was trimmed by 4 bases and J by 5 bases, leaving 12 bases between them. The CDR3 consists of 13 residues. Per the germline V gene, CDR1 is LGHDT and CDR2 is YNNKEL (reference sequence). The CDR3 reads CASSPPGSNEQYF. For the CDR3, the DNA is TGTGCCAGCAGCCCCCCGGGTTCAAACGAGCAGTACTTC.

The chain carries TRBV7-2 and TRBJ1-2, with 7 bases aligning to TRBD1. This CDR3 region has 16 residues. Trimming cost V 5 bases and J 4 bases; bases outside gene matches: 13. Germline V gene lookup returns CDR1 SGHTA and CDR2 FQGNSA. Here the CDR3 DNA reads TGTGCCAGCAGCACTAGGACTGGGACAGACAGCTATGGCTACACCTTC. This gives the protein CASSTRTGTDSYGYTF.

The rearrangement joins TRBV6-5 to TRBJ2-7; 7 bases are shared with TRBD1. V lost 5 bases to trimming and J lost 2 bases; unmatched junction nucleotides: 6. CDR3 length equals 14 residues. Germline assignment: CDR1 MNHEY and CDR2 SVGAGI. CDR3 bases: TGTGCCAGCAGTCCCGGGACAGTTACCTACGAGCAGTACTTC. It codes for CASSPGTVTYEQYF.

This clone showed up just a few times. The chain links TRBV27 to TRBJ2-5; 10 bases align to TRBD2. Germline CDR1 and CDR2: MNHEY and SMNVEV (reference sequence). The V and J ends lost 6 bases and 4 bases, in that order; junction bases with no gene match: 11. This CDR3 spans 16 amino acids. Here the CDR3 reads CASSLGASGGSETQYF. CDR3 bases: TGTGCCAGCAGCCTCGGGGCTAGCGGGGGCTCAGAGACCCAGTACTTC.

The chain joins TRBV14 to TRBJ1-1, with no clear D. The V end was cut by 5 bases, the J end by 1 base, with 8 bases between. This CDR3 contains 13 residues. In germline, CDR1 is SGHDN, CDR2 FVKESK. In DNA, the CDR3 is TGTGCCAGCAGCAATACTCGGAACACTGAAGCTTTCTTT. It is translated as CASSNTRNTEAFF.

This clone was detected once. The chain uses TRBV11-1 and TRBJ2-1; 12 positions match TRBD2. Germline V gives CDR1 SGHAT, CDR2 FQDESV (reference sequence). The junction had 14 bases not matched to a gene; V was cut back by 2 bases and J by 15 bases. The CDR3 has 16 residues. The CDR3 here is CASSLTSRASGGVAFF. CDR3 nucleotides: TGTGCCAGCAGCTTAACGTCTAGGGCTAGCGGGGGGGTAGCGTTCTTC.

This rearrangement joins TRBV5-6 to TRBJ2-7; the match to TRBD1 covers 7 bases. Per the germline V gene, CDR1 is SGHDT and CDR2 is YYEEEE. This CDR3 has 14 amino acids. V lost 0 bases, J lost 7 bases, and 7 bases stayed unmatched. As DNA, the CDR3 is TGTGCCAGCAGCTTGGCGACAGGGAGCCTAGAGCAGTACTTC. Amino acid sequence: CASSLATGSLEQYF.

CDR3 in amino acids: CASSRDRAYEQYF. CDR3 nucleotide sequence: TGCGCCAGCAGCCGGGACAGGGCCTACGAGCAGTACTTC. V gene TRBV5-1 combines with J gene TRBJ2-7; 9 bases fit TRBD1. This CDR3 has 13 residues. V was pared by 4 bases and J by 2 bases, with 1 base of the junction left unmatched. The V gene's germline CDR1 is SGHRS and CDR2 YFSETQ.

The V gene is TRBV4-1, the J gene TRBJ1-2; D is perhaps TRBD1 (5 bases). V dropped 0 bases and J dropped 3 bases, with 14 bases sitting between them. In germline, CDR1 is MGHRA, CDR2 YSYEKL. This CDR3 contains 16 residues. The CDR3 spells CASSQEGEAGYYGYTF. In nucleotides, the CDR3 is TGCGCCAGCAGCCAAGAAGGAGAAGCAGGGTACTATGGCTACACCTTC.

This clone was found once. V usage is TRBV19 and J usage is TRBJ1-5; no definite D call. Germline assignment: CDR1 LNHDA and CDR2 SQIVND (reference sequence). Trimming removed 6 bases at V and 0 bases at J, with 9 bases between. The CDR3 runs 14 residues. As DNA, the CDR3 is TGTGCCAGTAGGACCCTAGATAGCAATCAGCCCCAGCATTTT. Encoded protein: CASRTLDSNQPQHF.

This chain uses TRBV7-9 with TRBJ2-2; 7 bases align to TRBD1. The CDR3 extends over 16 amino acids. Unmatched junction bases numbered 13, after V lost 1 base and J lost 11 bases. In germline, CDR1 is SEHNR, CDR2 FQNEAQ (reference sequence). Here the CDR3 DNA reads TGTGCCAGCAGCTTAGTTGTTTGGGACAGATCTGTCGAGCTGTTTTTT. Amino acid sequence: CASSLVVWDRSVELFF.

The chain carries TRBV7-2 and TRBJ1-2; D is perhaps TRBD1 (5 bases). V was pared by 5 bases and J by 3 bases, with 16 bases between. CDR3 length: 15 residues. Germline values: CDR1 SGHTA, CDR2 FQGNSA. The CDR3: CASSPQDGLDYGYTF. The DNA of the CDR3 is TGTGCCAGCAGCCCACAGGACGGCCTCGACTATGGCTACACCTTC.

The gene calls are TRBV19 and TRBJ1-6; 7 bases map to TRBD1. V was clipped by 7 bases and J by 10 bases; unmatched bases: 7. CDR1 is LNHDA, CDR2 SQIVND, per germline (reference sequence). The CDR3 covers 13 residues. This chain's CDR3 is CASKQGRGSPLHF. The CDR3 coding sequence is TGTGCCAGTAAACAGGGGAGAGGATCACCCCTCCACTTT.

The V and J genes are TRBV6-6 and TRBJ1-1, with a tentative D call TRBD1 (6 bases). CDR3 size: 14 residues. Trimming took off 6 bases at V and 1 base at J, with 12 bases between the two ends. In germline, CDR1 is MNHNY, CDR2 SVGAGI (reference sequence). The CDR3 DNA follows: TGTGCCAGCAGCGACCAGACAGGGAACACTGAAGCTTTCTTT. Its translation: CASSDQTGNTEAFF.